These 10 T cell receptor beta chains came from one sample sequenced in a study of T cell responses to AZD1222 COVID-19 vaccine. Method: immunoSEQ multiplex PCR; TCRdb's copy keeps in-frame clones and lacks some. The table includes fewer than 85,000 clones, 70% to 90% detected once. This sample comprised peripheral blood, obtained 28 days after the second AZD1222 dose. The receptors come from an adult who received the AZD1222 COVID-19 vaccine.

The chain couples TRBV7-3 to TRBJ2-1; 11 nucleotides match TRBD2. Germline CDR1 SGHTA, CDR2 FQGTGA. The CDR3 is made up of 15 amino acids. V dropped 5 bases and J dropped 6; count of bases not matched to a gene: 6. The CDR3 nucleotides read TGTGCCAGCAGCCTAGCGGGAGGATTGGGCAATGAGCAGTTCTTC. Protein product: CASSLAGGLGNEQFF. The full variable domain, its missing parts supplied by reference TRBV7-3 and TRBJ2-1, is GAGVSQTPSNKVTEKGKYVELRCDPISGHTALYWYRQSLGQGPEFLIYFQGTGAADDSGLPNDRFFAVRPEGSVSTLKIQRTERGDSAVYLCASSLAGGLGNEQFFGPGTRLTVL.

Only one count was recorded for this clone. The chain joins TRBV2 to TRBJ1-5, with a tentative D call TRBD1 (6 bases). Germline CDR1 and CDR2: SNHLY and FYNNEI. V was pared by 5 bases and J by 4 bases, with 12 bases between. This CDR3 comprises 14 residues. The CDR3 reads CASSSRGVNQPQHF. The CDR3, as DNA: TGTGCCAGCAGTTCCAGGGGTGTTAATCAGCCCCAGCATTTT.

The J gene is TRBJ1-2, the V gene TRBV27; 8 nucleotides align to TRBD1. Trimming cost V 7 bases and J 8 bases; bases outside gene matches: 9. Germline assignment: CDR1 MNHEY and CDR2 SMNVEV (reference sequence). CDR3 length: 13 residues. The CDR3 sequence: CASKRTGQAGYTF. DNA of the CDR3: TGTGCCAGCAAAAGGACAGGGCAAGCGGGCTACACCTTC.

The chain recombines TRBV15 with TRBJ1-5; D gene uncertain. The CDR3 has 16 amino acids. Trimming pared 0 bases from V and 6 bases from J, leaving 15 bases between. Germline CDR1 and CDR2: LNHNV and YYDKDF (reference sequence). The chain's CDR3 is CATSRDRFTGSQPQHF. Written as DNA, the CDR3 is TGTGCCACCAGCAGAGATCGGTTTACTGGGAGTCAGCCCCAGCATTTT.

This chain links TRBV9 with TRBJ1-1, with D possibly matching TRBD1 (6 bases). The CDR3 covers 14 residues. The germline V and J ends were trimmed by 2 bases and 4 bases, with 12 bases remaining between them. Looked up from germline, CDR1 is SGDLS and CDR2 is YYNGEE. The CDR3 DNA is TGTGCCAGCAGCGTGCGAGGGGGGCCCACTGAAGCTTTCTTT. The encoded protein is CASSVRGGPTEAFF.

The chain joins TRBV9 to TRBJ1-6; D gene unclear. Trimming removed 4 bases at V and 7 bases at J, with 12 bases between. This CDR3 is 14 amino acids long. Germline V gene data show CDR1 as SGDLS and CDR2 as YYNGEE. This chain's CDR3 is CASSPFLGNSPLHF. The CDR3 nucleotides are TGTGCCAGCAGCCCTTTCCTAGGGAATTCACCCCTCCACTTT.

CDR3 region: CASSPTGQGSNQPQHF. The CDR3 bases are TGTGCCAGCTCACCTACCGGACAGGGAAGCAATCAGCCCCAGCATTTT. This chain uses TRBV18 with TRBJ1-5; TRBD1 agrees at 8 bases. Germline trimming cut 3 bases from V and 1 base from J; bases unmatched to any gene: 5. Germline V CDR1 and CDR2: KGHSH, LQKENI. The CDR3 runs 16 residues.

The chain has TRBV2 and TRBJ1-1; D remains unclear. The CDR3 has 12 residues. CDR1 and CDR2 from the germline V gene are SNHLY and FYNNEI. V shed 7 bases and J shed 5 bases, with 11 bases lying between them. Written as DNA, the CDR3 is TGTGCCAGCATAGAGGGTCGAACTGAAGCTTTCTTT. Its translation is CASIEGRTEAFF.

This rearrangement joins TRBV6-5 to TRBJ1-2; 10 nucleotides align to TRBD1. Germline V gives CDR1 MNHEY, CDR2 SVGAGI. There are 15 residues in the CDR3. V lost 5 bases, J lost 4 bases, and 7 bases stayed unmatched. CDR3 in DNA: TGTGCCAGCAGTCCCCGTGGACAGGGGGGCTATGGCTACACCTTC. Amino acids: CASSPRGQGGYGYTF.

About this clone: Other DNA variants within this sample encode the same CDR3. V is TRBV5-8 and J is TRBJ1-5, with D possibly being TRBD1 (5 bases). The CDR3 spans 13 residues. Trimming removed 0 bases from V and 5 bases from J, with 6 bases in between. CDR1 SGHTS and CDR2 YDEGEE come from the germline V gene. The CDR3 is CASSLAGDQPQHF. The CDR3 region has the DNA TGTGCCAGCAGCTTGGCGGGGGATCAGCCCCAGCATTTT. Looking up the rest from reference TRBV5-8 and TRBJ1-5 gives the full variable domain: EAGVTQSPTHLIKTRGQQATLRCSPISGHTSVYWYQQALGLGLQFLLWYDEGEERNRGNFPPRFSGRQFPNYSSELNVNALELEDSALYLCASSLAGDQPQHFGDGTRLSIL.